The 30 T cell receptor beta chains in this list originate from one sample, sequenced in a study of PD-1 blockade in classical Hodgkin lymphoma. Specified time point: cycle 4 day 1 (C4D1), after more than five weeks of nivolumab. Autologous stem cell transplantation was followed by relapse in every patient, and brentuximab vedotin exposure varied. Data came from immunoSEQ multiplex PCR; TCRdb stores just in-frame clones and leaves some out. The table has some 8,900 clones, 65% to 85% seen once; the top ten hold under 55%. Source: peripheral blood mononuclear cells (PBMCs), taken before the fourth cycle of nivolumab. The receptors originated from a human donor with classical Hodgkin lymphoma.

The CDR3 DNA is TGTGCCAGCAGCTTACAGGGACATTATAATTCACCCCTCCACTTT. It is translated as CASSLQGHYNSPLHF. The chain has TRBV7-3 and TRBJ1-6, with D possibly matching TRBD1 (6 bases). V lost 2 bases and J 4 bases, leaving 9 bases between the germline ends. Germline assignment: CDR1 SGHTA and CDR2 FQGTGA. There are 15 residues in the CDR3. Filled out from reference TRBV7-3 and TRBJ1-6, the complete variable domain reads GAGVSQTPSNKVTEKGKYVELRCDPISGHTALYWYRQSLGQGPEFLIYFQGTGAADDSGLPNDRFFAVRPEGSVSTLKIQRTERGDSAVYLCASSLQGHYNSPLHFGNGTRLTVT.

This chain links TRBV7-9 with TRBJ2-7; D might be TRBD2 (6 bases). This CDR3 contains 13 residues. The germline gives CDR1 SEHNR, CDR2 FQNEAQ (reference sequence). The V end lost 2 bases, the J end lost 6 bases, and 11 bases lay between the germline ends. The CDR3 sequence is CASSLIGGFEQYF. The CDR3 DNA reads as TGTGCCAGCAGCTTAATCGGAGGGTTCGAGCAGTACTTC. Full variable domain (outside the CDR3, taken from reference TRBV7-9 and TRBJ2-7): DTGVSQNPRHKITKRGQNVTFRCDPISEHNRLYWYRQTLGQGPEFLTYFQNEAQLEKSRLLSDRFSAERPKGSFSTLEIQRTEQGDSAMYLCASSLIGGFEQYFGPGTRLTVT.

The chain joins TRBV7-9 to TRBJ2-4; D not certain. V lost 1 base and J lost 0, with 10 bases in between. The germline V gene encodes CDR1 SEHNR and CDR2 FQNEAQ (reference sequence). The CDR3 consists of 16 residues. The CDR3 DNA is TGTGCCAGCAGCTTAGTGGGCAACCTAGCCAAAAACATTCAGTACTTC. This sequence encodes CASSLVGNLAKNIQYF. The full variable domain, completed using reference TRBV7-9 and TRBJ2-4, is DTGVSQNPRHKITKRGQNVTFRCDPISEHNRLYWYRQTLGQGPEFLTYFQNEAQLEKSRLLSDRFSAERPKGSFSTLEIQRTEQGDSAMYLCASSLVGNLAKNIQYFGAGTRLSVL.

This clone was observed a few times. The gene calls are TRBV11-2 and TRBJ1-5, with D perhaps matching TRBD1 (5 bases). Germline V lookup: CDR1 SGHAT, CDR2 FQNNGV. V was clipped by 5 bases and J by 10 bases, with 21 bases between them. This CDR3 has 15 residues. CDR3 amino acids: CASSLGRGGSRPQHF. DNA of the CDR3: TGTGCCAGCAGCCTGGGGCGGGGGGGGTCGCGTCCCCAGCATTTT.

This clone was recorded a few times. The chain employs TRBV29-1 and TRBJ1-1; D is unclear. CDR1 is SQVTM and CDR2 is ANQGSEA in the germline V gene. Trimming shortened V by 3 bases and J by 0 bases, and 8 bases separated the two germline ends. The CDR3 has 13 amino acids. The CDR3 reads CSVEGRMNTEAFF. The CDR3 nucleotides read TGCAGCGTTGAGGGCCGGATGAACACTGAAGCTTTCTTT.

The J gene is TRBJ2-1, the V gene TRBV5-1; perhaps TRBD1 as D (6 bases). From germline, CDR1 is SGHRS and CDR2 YFSETQ. CDR3 length: 14 residues. V lost 1 base to trimming and J lost 10 bases, with 15 bases between them. The CDR3 reads CASSLPRGSGEQFF. The CDR3, as DNA: TGCGCCAGCAGCTTGCCCAGGGGATCGGGAGAGCAGTTCTTC.

This clone was found once. Germline and junction disagree at one end, which may indicate a read error. The genes are TRBV7-7 and TRBJ1-1; weak D call: TRBD1 (6 bases). Germline V gene lookup returns CDR1 SSHAT and CDR2 FNYEAQ (reference sequence). The CDR3 totals 13 residues. This chain's CDR3 is CASSLNRASEAFF. CDR3 DNA: TGTGCTAGCAGCTTAAACAGGGCCTCTGAAGCTTTCTTT.

This sequence joins TRBV10-3 and TRBJ2-7; maybe TRBD1 (5 bases). Trimming took off 10 bases at V and 4 bases at J, with 17 bases between the two ends. In germline, CDR1 is ENHRY, CDR2 SYGVKD. This CDR3 is 13 amino acids long. This chain's CDR3 is CATTVGQGYEQYF. The DNA for the CDR3 is TGTGCCACCACGGTAGGGCAGGGTTACGAGCAGTACTTC.

The chain is built from TRBV19 and TRBJ1-2, with a tentative D call TRBD1 (6 bases). The germline gives CDR1 LNHDA, CDR2 SQIVND (reference sequence). CDR3 size: 17 residues. Deletions cut 7 bases from V and 0 bases from J, with 21 bases between. The CDR3 sequence is CASTLDGGFRANYGYTF. The CDR3, as DNA: TGTGCCAGTACCCTAGACGGGGGCTTCAGGGCTAACTATGGCTACACCTTC.

CDR3 DNA sequence: TGTGCCAGCAGTTTATGGGCAGGGGTAGGAAACACCATATATTTT. This translates into CASSLWAGVGNTIYF. The chain employs TRBV27 and TRBJ1-3, with D possibly TRBD1 on 6 matching bases. Trimming took 1 base from V and 4 from J, leaving 11 bases between them. CDR3 length: 15 amino acids. CDR1 and CDR2 (germline): MNHEY, SMNVEV (reference sequence).

This CDR3 reads CASGWGQTYEQYF. CDR3 DNA sequence: TGTGCCAGTGGGTGGGGGCAGACCTACGAGCAGTACTTC. The chain uses TRBV19 and TRBJ2-7, with D perhaps TRBD1 (6 bases). Germline V gives CDR1 LNHDA, CDR2 SQIVND (reference sequence). This CDR3 region has 13 residues. V was clipped by 8 bases and J by 2 bases, with 13 bases between them.

The chain employs TRBV4-1 and TRBJ2-7; perhaps TRBD2 as D (6 bases). Germline CDR1 and CDR2: MGHRA and YSYEKL. V lost 1 base and J 0 bases, leaving 10 bases between the germline ends. This CDR3 comprises 15 residues. The CDR3 protein is CASSQALANSYEQYF. The CDR3 DNA reads TGCGCCAGCAGCCAAGCCCTAGCGAACTCCTACGAGCAGTACTTC.

The gene calls are TRBV7-9 and TRBJ2-1, with D maybe TRBD2 (6 bases). Germline V gene lookup returns CDR1 SEHNR and CDR2 FQNEAQ (reference sequence). This CDR3 region has 13 residues. Trimming took 4 bases from V and 8 from J, leaving 12 bases between them. The CDR3 sequence is CASSSGLAYEQFF. CDR3 bases: TGTGCCAGCAGCTCCGGCCTAGCGTATGAGCAGTTCTTC.

J is TRBJ1-3 and V is TRBV7-9; D is ambiguous. Germline loops: CDR1 SEHNR, CDR2 FQNEAQ (reference sequence). The V end lost 7 bases, the J end lost 1 base, and 8 bases lay between the germline ends. The CDR3 spans 13 residues. CDR3 in amino acids: CASISNSGNTIYF. For the CDR3, the DNA is TGTGCCAGCATCTCAAATTCTGGAAACACCATATATTTT.

This clone appeared a few times. The chain combines TRBV9 with TRBJ2-1; D gene ambiguous. Germline CDR1 and CDR2: SGDLS and YYNGEE. The CDR3 is 15 residues long. Trimming removed 4 bases at V and 2 bases at J, with 13 bases between. The CDR3 coding sequence is TGTGCCAGCAGCCGGACCCAAACTGCCTACAATGAGCAGTTCTTC. Translated, it gives CASSRTQTAYNEQFF.

This chain uses TRBV10-3 with TRBJ2-1, with a weak D call TRBD2 (5 bases). V was trimmed by 2 bases and J by 3 bases, leaving 5 bases between them. This CDR3 is 13 amino acids long. Germline loops: CDR1 ENHRY, CDR2 SYGVKD. CDR3 DNA sequence: TGTGCCATCAGTGAGGCGGGCTACAATGAGCAGTTCTTC. Its translation: CAISEAGYNEQFF.

The rearrangement links TRBV2 to TRBJ1-2; D perhaps matches TRBD1 (6 bases). V was trimmed by 9 bases and J by 0 bases, leaving 11 bases between them. This CDR3 contains 13 residues. Looked up from germline, CDR1 is SNHLY and CDR2 is FYNNEI. Here the CDR3 DNA reads TGTGCCAGTCAGGACAGCCCTAACTATGGCTACACCTTC. As protein: CASQDSPNYGYTF.

This chain uses TRBV10-1 with TRBJ2-6; no definite D call. This CDR3 contains 18 residues. CDR1 is WNHNN, CDR2 SYGVQD, per germline (reference sequence). V shed 7 bases and J shed 5 bases, with 24 bases lying between them. CDR3 loop: CASISSQIAQSRANVLTF. For the CDR3, the DNA is TGCGCCAGCATTTCAAGTCAAATCGCACAAAGTCGGGCCAACGTCCTGACTTTC.

This sequence joins TRBV9 and TRBJ2-1; 8 nucleotides align to TRBD2. CDR1 is SGDLS and CDR2 is YYNGEE in the germline V gene. V trimming: 4 bases; J trimming: 4 bases; junction bases outside the gene matches: 7. The CDR3 consists of 15 residues. The CDR3: CASSLRGGPYNEQFF. DNA for the CDR3: TGTGCCAGCAGCCTCCGCGGGGGGCCATACAATGAGCAGTTCTTC.

This chain links TRBV6-6 with TRBJ2-7, with D possibly matching TRBD1 (6 bases). Germline V CDR1 and CDR2: MNHNY, SVGAGI (reference sequence). This CDR3 has 15 residues. The V end lost 5 bases, the J end lost 0 bases, and 14 bases lay between the germline ends. CDR3 amino acids: CASSPQTGFSYEQYF. The CDR3 DNA is TGTGCCAGCAGTCCTCAGACAGGTTTCTCCTACGAGCAGTACTTC.

This chain connects TRBV18 to TRBJ1-5, with D tentatively TRBD1 (5 bases). V was clipped by 5 bases and J by 4 bases, with 9 bases between them. CDR1 is KGHSH and CDR2 is LQKENI in the germline V gene. The CDR3 extends over 13 amino acids. Here the CDR3 reads CASSEGRNQPQHF. The CDR3 DNA sequence: TGTGCCAGCTCAGAGGGGCGGAATCAGCCCCAGCATTTT.

The CDR3 DNA follows: TGTGCCAGAAGCATCTGGAGGCGGATCACCGGGGAGCTGTTTTTT. Residues: CARSIWRRITGELFF. This chain joins TRBV5-3 and TRBJ2-2; maybe TRBD2 (5 bases). TRBV5-3 is identified as an open reading frame with a role that is uncertain. The CDR3 totals 15 residues. The germline V and J ends were trimmed by 4 bases and 4 bases, with 14 bases remaining between them.

The rearrangement links TRBV21-1 to TRBJ2-7; TRBD2, the table's D call, lacks a check against the DNA. TRBV21-1 is annotated as a pseudogene. The CDR3 runs 16 residues. CDR3 region: CASSKEQSSLNYEQYF. CDR3 coding DNA: TGTGCCAGCAGCAAAGAACAATCTAGCCTCAACTACGAGCAGTACTTC.

The chain links TRBV2 to TRBJ1-2; 8 nucleotides agree with TRBD1. The trim removed 4 bases at V and 7 bases at J, leaving 8 bases unmatched. The CDR3 totals 14 residues. Germline-derived CDR1 and CDR2 are SNHLY and FYNNEI. In DNA form, the CDR3 reads TGTGCCAGCAGTGGGAGGGTGACAGGGGTTGGCTACACCTTC. It translates to CASSGRVTGVGYTF.

V and J are TRBV4-2 and TRBJ1-3, with TRBD1 identical over 8 bases. The germline gives CDR1 LGHNA, CDR2 YNFKEQ. The V segment lost 3 bases and the J segment 4 bases; nucleotides outside the gene matches: 5. CDR3 length: 15 residues. Written as DNA, the CDR3 is TGTGCCAGCAGCCAGGACAGGGCGGGAGGAAACACCATATATTTT. This encodes CASSQDRAGGNTIYF.

The rearrangement joins TRBV7-2 to TRBJ2-1; tentative D call: TRBD1 (6 bases). CDR3 length: 14 amino acids. Germline V gene lookup returns CDR1 SGHTA and CDR2 FQGNSA. Trimming pared 5 bases from V and 7 bases from J, leaving 15 bases between. This chain's CDR3 is CASSRGQSLNEQFF. The CDR3 DNA sequence: TGTGCCAGCAGCCGAGGACAGAGTCTTAATGAGCAGTTCTTC.

The chain carries TRBV5-6 and TRBJ2-5; maybe TRBD2 (5 bases). CDR1 and CDR2 (germline): SGHDT, YYEEEE. The CDR3 has 14 residues. Between the trimmed V and J ends, which lost 4 bases and 5 bases, there was a span of 15 bases. CDR3 protein: CASSPGYSKETQYF. As DNA, the CDR3 is TGTGCCAGCAGCCCGGGGTACAGTAAGGAGACCCAGTACTTC.

This sequence joins TRBV7-9 and TRBJ2-2; D gene unclear. Looked up from germline, CDR1 is SEHNR and CDR2 is FQNEAQ (reference sequence). Trimming removed 1 base at V and 6 bases at J, with 6 bases between. The CDR3 is 13 amino acids. CDR3 in amino acids: CASSLERSGELFF. The DNA for the CDR3 is TGTGCCAGCAGCTTAGAACGATCCGGGGAGCTGTTTTTT.

This clone came up once. The rearrangement joins TRBV2 to TRBJ1-2, with unresolved D. CDR3 length: 12 amino acids. V was trimmed by 4 bases and J by 4 bases, leaving 7 bases between them. CDR1 SNHLY and CDR2 FYNNEI come from the germline V gene. The CDR3 sequence: CASSGPAYGYTF. CDR3 in DNA: TGTGCCAGCAGTGGGCCAGCCTATGGCTACACCTTC.

The chain joins TRBV27 to TRBJ1-5, with 8 positions matching TRBD1. The CDR3 is 18 amino acids. The germline V gene encodes CDR1 MNHEY and CDR2 SMNVEV (reference sequence). Germline trimming cut 6 bases from V and 2 bases from J; bases unmatched to any gene: 15. The CDR3 loop reads CASSPRGRPAIGNQPQHF. The CDR3 region has the DNA TGTGCCAGCAGCCCCAGGGGGCGTCCAGCCATAGGCAATCAGCCCCAGCATTTT.